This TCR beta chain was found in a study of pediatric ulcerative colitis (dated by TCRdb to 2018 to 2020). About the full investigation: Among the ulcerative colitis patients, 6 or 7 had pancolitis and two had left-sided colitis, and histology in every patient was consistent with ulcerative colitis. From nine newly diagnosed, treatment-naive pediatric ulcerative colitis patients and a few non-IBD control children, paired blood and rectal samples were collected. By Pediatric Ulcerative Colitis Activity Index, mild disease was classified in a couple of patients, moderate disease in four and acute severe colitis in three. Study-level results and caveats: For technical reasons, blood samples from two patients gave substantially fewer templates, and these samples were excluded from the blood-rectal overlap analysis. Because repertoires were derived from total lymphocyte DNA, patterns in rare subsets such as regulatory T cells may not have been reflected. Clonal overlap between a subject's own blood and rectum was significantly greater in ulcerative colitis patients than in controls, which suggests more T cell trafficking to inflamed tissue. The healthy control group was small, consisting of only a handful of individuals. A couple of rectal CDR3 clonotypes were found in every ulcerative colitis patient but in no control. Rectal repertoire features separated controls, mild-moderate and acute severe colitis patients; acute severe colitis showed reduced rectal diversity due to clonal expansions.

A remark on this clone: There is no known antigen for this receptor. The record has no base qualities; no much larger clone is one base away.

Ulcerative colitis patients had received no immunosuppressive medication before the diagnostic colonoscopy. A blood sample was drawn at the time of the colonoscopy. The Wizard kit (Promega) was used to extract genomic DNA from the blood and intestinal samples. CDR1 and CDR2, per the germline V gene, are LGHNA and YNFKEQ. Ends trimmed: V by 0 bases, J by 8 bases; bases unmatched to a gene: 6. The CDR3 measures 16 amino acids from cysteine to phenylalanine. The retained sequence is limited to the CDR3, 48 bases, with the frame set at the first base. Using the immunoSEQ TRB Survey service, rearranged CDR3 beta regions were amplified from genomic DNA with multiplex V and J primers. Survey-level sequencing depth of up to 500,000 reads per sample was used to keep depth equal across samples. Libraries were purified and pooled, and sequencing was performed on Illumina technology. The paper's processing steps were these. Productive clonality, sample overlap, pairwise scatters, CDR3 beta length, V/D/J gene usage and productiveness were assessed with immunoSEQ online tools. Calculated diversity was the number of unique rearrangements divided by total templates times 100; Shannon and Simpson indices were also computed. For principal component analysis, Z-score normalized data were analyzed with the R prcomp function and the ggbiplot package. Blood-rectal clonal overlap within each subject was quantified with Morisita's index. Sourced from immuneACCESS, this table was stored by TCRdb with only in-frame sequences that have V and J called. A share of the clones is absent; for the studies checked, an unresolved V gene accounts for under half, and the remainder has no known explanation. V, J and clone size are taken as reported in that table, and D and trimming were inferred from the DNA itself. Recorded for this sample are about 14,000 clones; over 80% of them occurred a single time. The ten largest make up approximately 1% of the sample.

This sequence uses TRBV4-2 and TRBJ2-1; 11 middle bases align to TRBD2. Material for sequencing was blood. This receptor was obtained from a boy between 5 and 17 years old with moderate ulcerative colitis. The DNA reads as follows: TGTGCCAGCAGCCAAGAAATAGCGGGAGGGCCCGATGAGCAGTTCTTC. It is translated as CASSQEIAGGPDEQFF.